The text below deals with one TCR beta chain. The data stem from a study of blood T cell repertoires in COVID-19. Study information: Material from acute and convalescent COVID-19 was sourced from the United States, Italy and Spain. Sample material is recorded as cDNA or gDNA derived from T cells, B-cell-depleted T cells, or PBMCs.

The germline gives CDR1 LGHNA, CDR2 YNFKEQ. The CDR3 length is 17 residues. V was pared by 0 bases and J by 0 bases, with 13 bases between. Per the study methods: Reference gene primer amplification in the assay estimated nucleated cell counts. Using immunoSEQ multiplex PCR, the repertoire was profiled, and TCRdb retains in-frame clones only, with some absent. The DNA gave D and trimming, while V, J and clone size come from that table. This sample has around 200,000 clones; approximately 87% occur once, and the top ten carry 6.2%. The chain combines TRBV4-2 with TRBJ2-3; D perhaps matches TRBD2 (6 bases). The sample consisted of peripheral blood. The receptor comes from a man aged 55 to 70 who had recovered from COVID-19. The CDR3 loop is CASSQEGSGPSTDTQYF. The CDR3 nucleotides are TGTGCCAGCAGCCAAGAGGGTAGCGGTCCTAGCACAGATACGCAGTATTTT.